Sequencing of this T cell receptor (beta chain) was carried out in a study of CD8+ T cells in alopecia areata. Study conclusions and caveats: Shared TCR sequences were less clear between patients than in mice, possibly partly from HLA diversity. Scalp sequencing captures resident alphabeta T cells of normal skin too. In lesional scalp, particularly from alopecia totalis/universalis, clonality was higher than in normal scalp.

The CDR3 is made up of 15 amino acids. Germline trimming cut 3 bases from V and 0 bases from J; bases unmatched to any gene: 4. Germline loops: CDR1 NSQYPW, CDR2 LRSPGD (reference sequence). As for this clone: Its antigen is unknown. Mouse gene names and germline throughout. The sequence runs out 4 residues before the end of the CDR3; the remainder is reconstructed from the germline J gene.

The authors extracted RNA and reverse transcribed it into cDNA as the sequencing template. Some clones are missing from TCRdb's copy, which holds only in-frame ones; the method was immunoSEQ multiplex PCR. The sample has around 110,000 clones, none seen only once; the top ten hold around 19%. Input material: lesional skin. The receptor comes from a C3H/HeJ mouse with alopecia areata. MHC haplotype: H2-k. The genes are TRBV1 and TRBJ2-7; 8 bases match TRBD1. The part of the CDR3 DNA that was read is TGCACCTGCAGTGCTCAGGGGGCGAGCTCCTAT. It specifies CTCSAQGASSY. The entire CDR3 protein is CTCSAQGASSYEQYF. Full variable domain (remainder filled in from reference TRBV1 and TRBJ2-7): VTLLEQNPRWRLVPRGQAVNLRCILKNSQYPWMSWYQQDLQKQLQWLFTLRSPGDKEVKSLPGADYLATRVTDTELRLQVANMSQGRTLYCTCSAQGASSYEQYFGPGTRLTVL.